The 14 T cell receptor beta chains below were found in one sample sequenced in a study of blood T cell repertoires in COVID-19. TCRdb's copy holds only in-frame clones and misses some; the assay was immunoSEQ multiplex PCR. Of roughly 130,000 clones in the sample, 80% to 90% were seen once. Sequenced sample: peripheral blood. These receptors were taken from a man between 60 and 70 years old with active or convalescent COVID-19.

The chain combines TRBV28 with TRBJ2-1; D possibly corresponds to TRBD1 (5 bases). Germline assignment: CDR1 MDHEN and CDR2 SYDVKM. V was pared by 3 bases and J by 0 bases, with 12 bases between. This CDR3 is built from 16 residues. The DNA for the CDR3 is TGTGCCAGCAGTTTGTGGTACAGGAGCTCCTACAATGAGCAGTTCTTC. It specifies CASSLWYRSSYNEQFF.

CDR3 sequence: CASSYDDRLGNEQFF. DNA of the CDR3: TGTGCCAGCAGCTACGATGACAGGTTGGGGAATGAGCAGTTCTTC. The chain combines TRBV7-2 with TRBJ2-1, with D perhaps matching TRBD1 (6 bases). V was pared by 4 bases and J by 7 bases, with 17 bases between. The CDR3 extends over 15 amino acids. Germline lookup yields CDR1 SGHTA and CDR2 FQGNSA.

This chain uses TRBV2 with TRBJ2-2; 7 bases align to TRBD1. With V trimmed by 2 bases and J by 5 bases, 11 bases remained unmatched. This CDR3 region has 17 residues. CDR1 is SNHLY and CDR2 is FYNNEI in the germline V gene. The CDR3 sequence is CASSEPGPGGWTGELFF. As DNA, the CDR3 is TGTGCCAGCAGTGAACCAGGGCCAGGGGGATGGACCGGGGAGCTGTTTTTT.

This clone was found a few times. The chain couples TRBV27 to TRBJ2-1, with 9 positions matching TRBD2. From germline, CDR1 is MNHEY and CDR2 SMNVEV (reference sequence). V shed 2 bases and J 4 bases; nucleotides not matched to a gene: 9. The CDR3 covers 17 residues. In nucleotides, the CDR3 is TGTGCCAGCAGTTTAAGGATCGTGACTAGCGGATACAATGAGCAGTTCTTC. It specifies CASSLRIVTSGYNEQFF.

This clone was picked up one time. This chain uses TRBV27 with TRBJ2-7; 9 positions match TRBD2. V was clipped by 7 bases and J by 4 bases; unmatched bases: 8. CDR3 length: 14 amino acids. Germline loops: CDR1 MNHEY, CDR2 SMNVEV (reference sequence). For the CDR3, the DNA is TGTGCCAGCAATGTCCAAGCGGGAGGTTACGAGCAGTACTTC. As protein: CASNVQAGGYEQYF.

V usage is TRBV6-2 or TRBV6-3 and J usage is TRBJ2-6; TRBD2 matches at 7 bases. The CDR3 runs 17 residues. Trimming cost V 0 bases and J 2 bases; bases outside gene matches: 4. Looked up from germline, CDR1 is MNHEY and CDR2 is SVGEGT. The CDR3 DNA follows: TGTGCCAGCAGTTACTCACGGGGGGTGCCTGGGGCCAACGTCCTGACTTTC. Its translation: CASSYSRGVPGANVLTF.

The chain uses TRBV10-3 and TRBJ2-3, with 8 bases identical to TRBD2. The CDR3 contains 13 residues. Germline trimming cut 6 bases from V and 4 bases from J; bases unmatched to any gene: 3. Germline CDR1 and CDR2: ENHRY and SYGVKD. The CDR3 protein is CAIREAGADTQYF. The CDR3 DNA follows: TGTGCCATCAGGGAAGCGGGAGCAGATACGCAGTATTTT.

The chain carries TRBV7-2 and TRBJ2-6, with 12 bases lining up with TRBD1. This CDR3 comprises 17 residues. J was trimmed by 4 bases and V by 5 bases; bases with no gene match: 6. Germline CDR1 reads SGHTA; CDR2 reads FQGNSA. CDR3 nucleotide sequence: TGTGCCAGCAGCCCCGGGACAGGGGGCCAAGGGGCCAACGTCCTGACTTTC. Its protein product is CASSPGTGGQGANVLTF.

This clone was observed a few times. V is TRBV7-2 and J is TRBJ1-5, with D perhaps matching TRBD1 (6 bases). Trimming cost V 4 bases and J 4 bases, with 8 bases left between them. This CDR3 comprises 13 residues. In germline, CDR1 is SGHTA, CDR2 FQGNSA. In DNA form, the CDR3 reads TGTGCCAGCAGCTCGCAGGGGAATCAGCCCCAGCATTTT. Translating gives CASSSQGNQPQHF.

V is TRBV18 and J is TRBJ2-2; tentative D call: TRBD2 (9 bases). Germline CDR1 is KGHSH and CDR2 is LQKENI. Trimming stripped 4 bases from V and 7 bases from J, with 19 bases between. CDR3 length equals 16 residues. The DNA of the CDR3 is TGTGCCAGCTCACAAGGACTAGCGACAGGGGTCGGGGAGCTGTTTTTT. Translating it yields CASSQGLATGVGELFF.

This rearrangement joins TRBV5-8 to TRBJ2-7; tentative D call: TRBD1 (6 bases). This CDR3 region has 14 residues. The germline V gene encodes CDR1 SGHTS and CDR2 YDEGEE. Trimming removed 6 bases at V and 2 bases at J, with 15 bases between. CDR3 sequence (DNA): TGTGCCAGCAAAATTGGACAGTCGACCTACGAGCAGTACTTC. Its protein is CASKIGQSTYEQYF.

The chain recombines TRBV5-4 with TRBJ2-7; no definite D call. The germline V gene encodes CDR1 SGHNT and CDR2 YYREEE (reference sequence). With 4 bases removed from V and 3 bases from J, the gap between germline ends came to 5 bases. The CDR3 sequence is 11 residues long. Written as DNA, the CDR3 is TGTGCCAGCAGCCGAGTCTACGAGCAGTACTTC. It encodes CASSRVYEQYF.

This chain links TRBV4-3 with TRBJ2-1; 12 nucleotides agree with TRBD2. The trim removed 9 bases at V and 3 bases at J, leaving 9 bases unmatched. The germline V gene has CDR1 LGHNA and CDR2 YSLEER. CDR3 size: 16 residues. CDR3 protein: CASRRRLAGDYNEQFF. DNA for the CDR3: TGCGCCAGTCGACGGAGACTAGCGGGAGACTACAATGAGCAGTTCTTC.

This chain uses TRBV28 with TRBJ1-3, with 7 bases that match TRBD1. Germline V gene sequence: CDR1 MDHEN, CDR2 SYDVKM. This CDR3 contains 16 residues. V lost 2 bases to trimming and J lost 1 base; unmatched junction nucleotides: 5. CDR3 bases: TGTGCCAGCAGTTTAACCACAGGGGCGTCTGGAAACACCATATATTTT. Its protein is CASSLTTGASGNTIYF.